The 23 T cell receptor beta chains in this list originate from one sample, sequenced in a study of post-analysis software for immune sequencing data. Their antigens remain unidentified. Study-level findings and limits: Roughly five TRBV segments were significantly more frequent in patients than in controls. TRBV5-6, TRBV5-1 and TRBV20-1 were among these segments.

The authors incorporated unique molecular identifiers into the TCR beta cDNA libraries. Via MiXCR, TCRdb re-called the PCR reads, giving one row per CDR3 protein. Here the sample spans hundreds of thousands of distinct CDR3 sequences, 25% to 30% being singletons. Sequencing used blood. Receptor source: a girl between 5 and 17 years old with multiple sclerosis.

The chain employs TRBV29-1 and TRBJ1-2; TRBD1 agrees at 10 bases. V lost 6 bases, J lost 2 bases, and 6 bases stayed unmatched. Germline-derived CDR1 and CDR2 are SQVTM and ANQGSEA. This CDR3 spans 14 amino acids. CDR3 region: CSVDRTGGNYGYTF. CDR3 DNA: TGCAGCGTCGACAGGACAGGGGGAAACTATGGCTACACCTTC.

The gene calls are TRBV6-5 and TRBJ2-7; possibly TRBD1 for D (6 bases). Germline CDR1 and CDR2: MNHEY and SVGAGI. The CDR3 length is 15 residues. With 7 bases removed from V and 2 bases from J, the gap between germline ends came to 18 bases. The CDR3 spells CASKRGIISTYEQYF. The CDR3, as DNA: TGTGCCAGCAAGAGGGGGATTATTTCGACCTACGAGCAGTACTTC.

As regards this clonotype: This may be a read error, as it is one base from a much larger clone. In nucleotides, the CDR3 is TGCAGTGCTAGATCTAGAAGGGAGGACTCCTACGATGAGCAGTTCTTC. Its translation is CSARSRREDSYDEQFF. The V call is TRBV20-1, the J call TRBJ2-1; D possibly corresponds to TRBD2 (6 bases). The CDR3 consists of 16 residues. Germline V lookup: CDR1 DFQATT, CDR2 SNEGSKA (reference sequence).

This clonotype occurred a few times. The genes are TRBV28 and TRBJ1-2, with D maybe TRBD1 (6 bases). Germline V gene lookup returns CDR1 MDHEN and CDR2 SYDVKM. The CDR3 totals 14 residues. V was shortened by 5 bases and J by 7 bases, with 17 bases between the two germline ends. The CDR3 reads CASSPGGRLFGYTF. DNA of the CDR3: TGTGCCAGCAGTCCCGGGGGGCGCTTGTTTGGCTACACCTTC.

V usage is TRBV7-2 and J usage is TRBJ1-2; 10 nucleotides line up with TRBD1. The CDR3 is 15 amino acids. Germline V gene data show CDR1 as SGHTA and CDR2 as FQGNSA. V lost 5 bases, J lost 5 bases, and 8 bases stayed unmatched. The CDR3 nucleotides read TGTGCCAGCAGCCTGGGACAGGGGAATTGGTATGGCTACACCTTC. Translation gives CASSLGQGNWYGYTF.

The sample holds one count of this clonotype. CDR3 bases: TGTGCCAGCAGCCAACCCCTAGGGGAACGGATAATGAACACTGAAGCTTTCTTT. Translating gives CASSQPLGERIMNTEAFF. V and J are TRBV4-2 and TRBJ1-1, with D maybe TRBD1 (5 bases). V lost 2 bases, J lost 0 bases, and 19 bases lay in between. This CDR3 is built from 18 residues. Germline CDR1 and CDR2: LGHNA and YNFKEQ.

This clonotype turned up a few times. V and J are TRBV5-5 and TRBJ1-5; no clear D. The CDR3 sequence is 14 residues long. Trimming took 4 bases from V and 4 from J, leaving 12 bases between them. Per the germline V gene, CDR1 is SGHKS and CDR2 is YYEKEE (reference sequence). The CDR3 region is CASSPSVVNQPQHF. The CDR3 DNA sequence: TGTGCCAGCAGCCCGTCGGTGGTGAATCAGCCCCAGCATTTT.

The rearrangement uses TRBV11-3 and TRBJ2-3; 7 bases are shared with TRBD1. The V segment lost 5 bases and the J segment 3 bases; nucleotides outside the gene matches: 5. The CDR3 totals 14 residues. In germline, CDR1 is SGHNT, CDR2 YENEEA. In DNA form, the CDR3 reads TGTGCCAGCAGCCAGGGACAGCGTACAGATACGCAGTATTTT. The encoded protein is CASSQGQRTDTQYF.

This chain connects TRBV7-2 to TRBJ1-1; a possible D gene is TRBD1 (6 bases). CDR1 SGHTA and CDR2 FQGNSA come from the germline V gene. This CDR3 is 12 amino acids long. Trimming took 5 bases from V and 7 from J, leaving 11 bases between them. CDR3 in DNA: TGTGCCAGCAGCGAGAGGGGGGATGAAGCTTTCTTT. It is translated as CASSERGDEAFF.

The J gene is TRBJ2-5, the V gene TRBV9; 7 bases map to TRBD2. The CDR3 totals 20 residues. Germline values: CDR1 SGDLS, CDR2 YYNGEE. J gave up 5 bases and V 4 bases, and 26 bases lay outside the gene matches. In nucleotides, the CDR3 is TGTGCCAGCAGCTCTCCTGGCCGTGGGGGGAGGGTGTTCGGCGTGGAGACCCAGTACTTC. Protein: CASSSPGRGGRVFGVETQYF.

The chain is built from TRBV20-1 and TRBJ1-4, with a possible D match to TRBD1 (5 bases). CDR1 and CDR2 from the germline V gene are DFQATT and SNEGSKA (reference sequence). Trimming cost V 6 bases and J 8 bases, with 19 bases left between them. The CDR3 spans 14 residues. In DNA form, the CDR3 reads TGCAGTGCGGGACCCGGACCTACCTTAGAAAAACTGTTTTTT. This translates into CSAGPGPTLEKLFF.

The sample holds a few counts of this clonotype. This chain links TRBV6-5 with TRBJ1-5; perhaps TRBD1 as D (6 bases). Germline CDR1 reads MNHEY; CDR2 reads SVGAGI. The germline V and J ends were trimmed by 6 bases and 2 bases, with 17 bases remaining between them. The CDR3 runs to 16 residues. The CDR3 region has the DNA TGTGCCAGCAGACGTAATACAGGGTATGGCAATCAGCCCCAGCATTTT. Its protein is CASRRNTGYGNQPQHF.

This clonotype appeared many times. The chain uses TRBV5-1 and TRBJ2-5; D is undetermined. V was trimmed by 0 bases and J by 0 bases, leaving 9 bases between them. There are 15 residues in the CDR3. CDR1 is SGHRS and CDR2 is YFSETQ in the germline V gene. The CDR3 loop reads CASSLADAYQETQYF. Written as DNA, the CDR3 is TGCGCCAGCAGCTTGGCCGACGCCTACCAAGAGACCCAGTACTTC.

This clonotype was counted between two and nine times. V and J are TRBV5-1 and TRBJ2-7; D is undetermined. V dropped 3 bases and J dropped 0 bases, with 10 bases sitting between them. The CDR3 extends over 14 amino acids. Germline CDR1 and CDR2: SGHRS and YFSETQ. CDR3 in amino acids: CASSWVLSSYEQYF. In nucleotides, the CDR3 is TGCGCCAGCAGCTGGGTCCTCAGCTCCTACGAGCAGTACTTC.

The table lists this clonotype with many counts. This chain connects TRBV20-1 to TRBJ1-1, with D possibly matching TRBD1 (6 bases). Trimming stripped 6 bases from V and 7 bases from J, with 21 bases between. CDR3 length: 14 amino acids. Germline V CDR1 and CDR2: DFQATT, SNEGSKA (reference sequence). The CDR3 spells CSASGWGLRGEAFF. As DNA, the CDR3 is TGCAGTGCCAGCGGTTGGGGTCTCAGGGGTGAAGCTTTCTTT.

The J gene is TRBJ2-1, the V gene TRBV20-1, with 13 bases that match TRBD2. Germline CDR1 is DFQATT and CDR2 is SNEGSKA (reference sequence). The CDR3 loop spans 14 amino acids. V gave up 1 base and J gave up 9 bases; unmatched junction bases: 3. CDR3 sequence reads: CSARGTSGGGEQFF. In nucleotides, the CDR3 is TGCAGTGCTAGAGGGACTAGCGGGGGAGGTGAGCAGTTCTTC.

The chain joins TRBV19 to TRBJ2-5; D perhaps matches TRBD2 (7 bases). The germline CDR1 and CDR2 sequences are LNHDA and SQIVND (reference sequence). V lost 2 bases to trimming and J lost 4 bases, with 11 bases between them. This CDR3 comprises 14 residues. The CDR3 DNA follows: TGTGCCAGTAGTATAAGCCGGGGGGCAGAGACCCAGTACTTC. This codes for CASSISRGAETQYF.

This chain joins TRBV25-1 and TRBJ1-2, with D tentatively TRBD1 (5 bases). The CDR3 is 12 amino acids. Per the germline V gene, CDR1 is MGHDK and CDR2 is SYGVNS. Deletions cut 2 bases from V and 8 bases from J, with 9 bases between. The CDR3 coding sequence is TGTGCCAGCAGTGAACAGGGACGGGGCTACACCTTC. Its translation: CASSEQGRGYTF.

This chain's CDR3 is CAISESSKQGNNEQYF. CDR3 bases: TGTGCCATCAGTGAGTCTTCCAAACAGGGAAACAATGAGCAGTACTTC. The chain has TRBV10-3 and TRBJ2-7; tentative D call: TRBD1 (6 bases). Germline V CDR1 and CDR2: ENHRY, SYGVKD. V was clipped by 0 bases and J by 7 bases, with 19 bases between them. The CDR3 sequence is 16 residues long.

This clonotype has at least ten counts. The V gene is TRBV11-2, the J gene TRBJ2-5; 8 bases match TRBD1. Germline values: CDR1 SGHAT, CDR2 FQNNGV. J lost 1 base, V lost 2 bases, and 9 bases had no gene match. There are 17 residues in the CDR3. The CDR3 loop reads CASSLIRRGTGQETQYF. For the CDR3, the DNA is TGTGCCAGCAGCTTAATTCGCCGAGGGACAGGCCAAGAGACCCAGTACTTC.

The chain recombines TRBV5-1 with TRBJ2-5, with TRBD2 identical over 9 bases. This CDR3 spans 15 amino acids. Germline CDR1 and CDR2: SGHRS and YFSETQ. The V gene end was trimmed by 2 bases and the J gene end by 1 base; junction bases not matched to a gene: 3. CDR3: CASSFPTSGQETQYF. CDR3 DNA sequence: TGCGCCAGCAGCTTTCCGACTAGCGGCCAAGAGACCCAGTACTTC. Full variable domain (outside the CDR3, taken from reference TRBV5-1 and TRBJ2-5): KAGVTQTPRYLIKTRGQQVTLSCSPISGHRSVSWYQQTPGQGLQFLFEYFSETQRNKGNFPGRFSGRQFSNSRSEMNVSTLELGDSALYLCASSFPTSGQETQYFGPGTRLLVL.

The J gene is TRBJ1-2, the V gene TRBV6-6; D gene uncertain. The CDR3 totals 13 residues. Looked up from germline, CDR1 is MNHNY and CDR2 is SVGAGI (reference sequence). V gave up 6 bases and J gave up 13 bases, with 21 bases separating them. CDR3: CASSPNPTPACTF. CDR3 bases: TGTGCCAGCAGCCCAAACCCCACCCCGGCTTGCACCTTC.

The rearrangement uses TRBV11-2 and TRBJ2-2; a possible D gene is TRBD2 (7 bases). V lost 7 bases, J lost 6 bases, and 18 bases lay in between. The CDR3 has 15 residues. The V gene's germline CDR1 is SGHAT and CDR2 FQNNGV. The CDR3 protein is CASIRGGGAPGELFF. The CDR3 bases are TGTGCCAGCATCAGGGGAGGGGGTGCCCCCGGGGAGCTGTTTTTT.